This TCR beta chain stems from a study of blood T cell repertoires in COVID-19. Study-level background: Spain, Italy and the United States supplied samples that represented acute and convalescent COVID-19. Nucleic acid was either cDNA or gDNA, and it came from T cells, B-cell-depleted T cells, or PBMCs.

This clone was counted a few times. In the authors' methods: Nucleated cell number was recorded as an estimate derived from reference gene primer amplification. Data came from immunoSEQ multiplex PCR; TCRdb stores just in-frame clones and leaves some out. From that table come the V and J calls and clone size; the DNA was used to work out D and trimming. The sample shows some 190,000 clones, around 76% of them seen only once. Germline V gene lookup returns CDR1 SEHNR and CDR2 FQNEAQ (reference sequence). The CDR3 consists of 17 residues. Trimming left V 3 bases short and J 4 bases short, with 18 bases between.

Sequencing was performed on peripheral blood. V is TRBV7-9 and J is TRBJ1-4; a possible D gene is TRBD1 (6 bases). The TCR was taken from a woman aged 55-69 years with COVID-19, enrolled during active disease. The CDR3 coding sequence is TGTGCCAGCAGCTTTCACCTTCAACAGGGAATTAATGAAAAACTGTTTTTT. This encodes CASSFHLQQGINEKLFF.